Listed below are T cell receptor beta chains from one sample, sequenced in a study of T cells after yellow fever vaccination. TCRdb independently ran MiXCR on the 5' RACE reads; one entry per CDR3 protein. Of a few hundred thousand distinct CDR3 sequences in the sample, 3.6% are singletons; the top ten hold around 20%. The sequences come from PBMCs, collected 15 days after the yellow fever booster vaccination. The receptors were sampled from a man aged 18 to 30 who received the YFV17D yellow fever vaccine. The CDR3 runs from the conserved cysteine through the conserved F or W. The D gene is left open where the match is weak. Not all rows give a size; the values are once, few, many and, for expanded clones, a class.

TRBV5-1	many	TRBD2	TRBJ2-1	TGCGCCAGCAGCCCTATTAGCGGGGCCAGGGGGCAGTTCTTC	CASSPISGARGQFF
TRBV9	many	-	TRBJ2-1	TGTGCCAGCAGCGTAGGGGTCACGGTGGGTAATGAGCAGTTCTTC	CASSVGVTVGNEQFF
TRBV15	many	-	TRBJ2-5	TGTGCCACCAGCAGAGCCCCCCAAGAGACCCAGTACTTC	CATSRAPQETQYF
TRBV4-2	many	-	TRBJ1-2	TGTGCCAGCAGCCAAGATCCGGGGATTAATGGCTACACCTTC	CASSQDPGINGYTF
TRBV4-2	many	-	TRBJ1-2	TGTGCCAGCAGCCAAGGGCCGCTTGGGTATGGCTACACCTTC	CASSQGPLGYGYTF
TRBV12-3/TRBV12-4	many	-	TRBJ1-1	TGTGCCAGCAGTTTTGAGATGGCGACTGAAGCTTTCTTT	CASSFEMATEAFF
TRBV2	many	-	TRBJ1-1	TGTGCCAGCAGGGCGGAGGGGAAGGGGGCTTTCTTT	CASRAEGKGAFF
TRBV29-1	many	-	TRBJ1-2	TGCAGCGTTGTAGGTTGGCGGGGATCTAACTATGGCTACACCTTC	CSVVGWRGSNYGYTF
TRBV7-2	many	-	TRBJ2-1	TGTGCCAGCAAGACTCCGGAACTTAACAATGAGCAGTTCTTC	CASKTPELNNEQFF
TRBV24-1	many	TRBD2	TRBJ2-1	TGTGCCACCAGCGAGCCCGGGACTAGCGGATACAATGAGCAGTTCTTC	CATSEPGTSGYNEQFF
TRBV9	many	-	TRBJ1-2	TGTGCCAGCAGCGTAATTTGGGGCTACACCTTC	CASSVIWGYTF
TRBV3-1	many	TRBD1	TRBJ2-3	TGTGCCAGCAGCCAGAAGGGACAGGGGGGGGATACGCAGTATTTT	CASSQKGQGGDTQYF
TRBV3-1	many	TRBD1	TRBJ2-1	TGTGCCAGCAGCATTGGACAGGGCAATGAGCAGTTCTTC	CASSIGQGNEQFF
TRBV12-5	-	-	TRBJ2-7	TGTGCTAGTGGTCCGTTAGGGTACGAGCAGTACTTC	CASGPLGYEQYF
TRBV6-4	many	-	TRBJ2-1	TGTGCCAGCAGTGACTCGCACGAGGGGGGCTCCTACAATGAGCAGTTCTTC	CASSDSHEGGSYNEQFF
TRBV19	many	-	TRBJ2-2	TGTGCCAGTAGCGGGGTCCAAGCGGGCACCGGGGAGCTGTTTTTT	CASSGVQAGTGELFF
TRBV6-2/TRBV6-3	many	TRBD1	TRBJ1-2	TGTGCCAGCAGCTACACAGGGGGCGGATATGGCTACACCTTC	CASSYTGGGYGYTF
TRBV5-1	many	-	TRBJ2-3	TGCGCCAGCAGCTTGGAGACCGTCACAGATACGCAGTATTTT	CASSLETVTDTQYF
TRBV4-3	many	-	TRBJ2-5	TGCGCCAGCAGCCAAGATCGGACTCTACAAGAGACCCAGTACTTC	CASSQDRTLQETQYF
TRBV12-3/TRBV12-4	many	TRBD1	TRBJ1-1	TGTGCCAGCAGTTTCTCCGGGACAGGCTCTGAAGCTTTCTTT	CASSFSGTGSEAFF
TRBV7-2	many	-	TRBJ2-4	TGTGCCAGCAGCCCTACGCGGGGATCCGCGGGGAACATTCAGTACTTC	CASSPTRGSAGNIQYF
TRBV2	many	TRBD1	TRBJ2-7	TGTGCCAGCGGTCGACAGGGCCCCGTGGGGGAGCAGTACTTC	CASGRQGPVGEQYF
TRBV20-1	many	-	TRBJ2-1	TGCAGTGCTAGAGAACAGGGTCTTCTGGTGTTCTTC	CSAREQGLLVFF
TRBV4-3	many	-	TRBJ1-1	TGCGCCAGCAGCCAAGTCGGCGCGCGGACTGAAGCTTTCTTT	CASSQVGARTEAFF
TRBV5-1	many	-	TRBJ1-5	TGCGCCAGCACCTACCAAGGGGCGTACAATCAGCCCCAGCATTTT	CASTYQGAYNQPQHF
TRBV23-1	many	TRBD1	TRBJ2-3	TGCGCCAGCAGTTATACCGGGACAGAGGCTAGCACAGATACGCAGTATTTT	CASSYTGTEASTDTQYF
TRBV11-2	many	TRBD2	TRBJ2-5	TGTGCCAGCAGCTTAGGTTTGTCTAGCGGGTGGCAAGAGACCCAGTACTTC	CASSLGLSSGWQETQYF
TRBV7-2	many	-	TRBJ1-5	TGTGCCAGCAGCTCCTTGGGACCCAATCAGCCCCAGCATTTT	CASSSLGPNQPQHF
TRBV7-9	many	-	TRBJ1-1	TGTGCCAGCAGCTTATCAGACGGGGGGCGCGGGACTGAAGCTTTCTTT	CASSLSDGGRGTEAFF
TRBV20-1	many	-	TRBJ2-1	TGCAGTGCGGACCTTCCGGGGGGCGACAATGAGCAGTTCTTC	CSADLPGGDNEQFF
TRBV9	many	TRBD2	TRBJ2-3	TGTGCCAGCAGCGTCCCCTCGCGGGGGGGCACCGATACGCAGTATTTT	CASSVPSRGGTDTQYF
TRBV5-1	few	-	TRBJ2-1	TGCGCCAGCAGCTTGTTCGACAGCCTGGGGGGCGATGAGCAGTTCTTC	CASSLFDSLGGDEQFF
TRBV5-1	few	-	TRBJ2-3	TGCGCCAGCAGCCCACACCGGGAGTACACAGATACGCAGTATTTT	CASSPHREYTDTQYF
TRBV6-5	many	TRBD1	TRBJ1-3	TGTGCCAGCAGTCCAGGACAGGGGGCTGGAAACACCATATATTTT	CASSPGQGAGNTIYF
TRBV19	-	TRBD2	TRBJ2-1	TGTGCCAGTGGGGCTAGCGGGGTCAATGAGCAGTTCTTC	CASGASGVNEQFF
TRBV7-2	many	TRBD2	TRBJ2-3	TGTGCCAGCAGCTCGCGACTAGCGGGGGGGCCCCTAACTAGCACAGATACGCAGTATTTT	CASSSRLAGGPLTSTDTQYF
TRBV7-9	many	-	TRBJ1-2	TGTGCCAGCAGCTTGGGGGAAGGTCTGGGCTATGGCTACACCTTC	CASSLGEGLGYGYTF
TRBV6-6	many	-	TRBJ2-5	TGTGCCAGCAATTCTGGTTACAGATCTTACCAAGAGACCCAGTACTTC	CASNSGYRSYQETQYF
TRBV7-9	many	TRBD1	TRBJ1-2	TGTGCCAGCAGCCCAAGAGAGGGGGCATATGGCTACACCTTC	CASSPREGAYGYTF
TRBV11-2	many	-	TRBJ2-3	TGTGCCAGCAGCAGGACTACTCACACAGATACGCAGTATTTT	CASSRTTHTDTQYF
TRBV20-1	few	TRBD1	TRBJ1-2	TGCAGTGCCTATTTGGACAGGGCCTATGGCTACACCTTC	CSAYLDRAYGYTF
TRBV20-1	many	-	TRBJ1-2	TGCAGTGCTAGCCGGGCAGTCTATGGCTACACCTTC	CSASRAVYGYTF